These T cell receptor beta chains were read from a single sample in a study of vaccination and CD4 T cells after COVID-19. These TCRs' antigens remain unknown. TCRdb fed the PCR reads into MiXCR, producing one record per CDR3 protein. The sample lists some 11,000 distinct CDR3 sequences, around 60% seen once, with 21% in the top ten. Sequences were obtained from CD4+ T cells from blood, cultured in vitro. These receptors were taken from a human donor who had recovered from COVID-19. The CDR3 runs from the conserved cysteine through the conserved F or W. D genes are given only for firm matches. A row's size may be missing; if present it is once, few, many or a size class.

v_call: TRBV11-1; clone_size: .; d_call: .; j_call: TRBJ1-2; cdr3_nt: TGTGCCAGCAGCTTTACCCCCCCCTATGGCTACACCTTC; cdr3_aa: CASSFTPPYGYTF
v_call: TRBV24-1; clone_size: .; d_call: .; j_call: TRBJ2-3; cdr3_nt: TGTGCCACCAGTGTCGGGTCCCCTCAAACAGATACGCAGTATTTT; cdr3_aa: CATSVGSPQTDTQYF
v_call: TRBV7-7; clone_size: once; d_call: TRBD1; j_call: TRBJ2-5; cdr3_nt: TGTGCTAGCAGCCCAGGGGGTGGGAACGAGGAGACCCAGTACTTC; cdr3_aa: CASSPGGGNEETQYF
v_call: TRBV2; clone_size: large; d_call: TRBD2; j_call: TRBJ2-7; cdr3_nt: TGTGCCAGCAGCGTAACGGGACTAGGATACGAGCAGTACTTC; cdr3_aa: CASSVTGLGYEQYF
v_call: TRBV21-1; clone_size: .; d_call: .; j_call: TRBJ1-2; cdr3_nt: TGTGCCAGCAGCATCTCGACAGGGGCGTTCTATGGCTACACCTTC; cdr3_aa: CASSISTGAFYGYTF
v_call: TRBV28; clone_size: .; d_call: .; j_call: TRBJ1-2; cdr3_nt: TGTGCCAGCAGGACTAATGACGGGAGAGTTTACTATGGCTACACCTTC; cdr3_aa: CASRTNDGRVYYGYTF
v_call: TRBV7-2; clone_size: .; d_call: TRBD1; j_call: TRBJ2-5; cdr3_nt: TGTGCCAGCAGCTATGACAGGGTTCAAGAGACCCAGTACTTC; cdr3_aa: CASSYDRVQETQYF
v_call: TRBV10-3; clone_size: few; d_call: TRBD2; j_call: TRBJ2-1; cdr3_nt: TGTGCCATCAGTGTAGGTAGCGGGAGGGGAAGGAATGAGCAGTTCTTC; cdr3_aa: CAISVGSGRGRNEQFF
v_call: TRBV7-2; clone_size: once; d_call: .; j_call: TRBJ1-6; cdr3_nt: TGTGCCAGCAGCTTCATCACCACATATTCACCCCTCCACTTT; cdr3_aa: CASSFITTYSPLHF
v_call: TRBV5-1; clone_size: .; d_call: TRBD2; j_call: TRBJ2-1; cdr3_nt: TGCGCCAGCAGCACAGGGACTAGCGCTAACAATGAGCAGTTCTTC; cdr3_aa: CASSTGTSANNEQFF
v_call: TRBV6-2/TRBV6-3; clone_size: once; d_call: .; j_call: TRBJ2-3; cdr3_nt: TGTGCCAGCATCAAGGATAGCACAGATACGCAGTATTTT; cdr3_aa: CASIKDSTDTQYF
v_call: TRBV6-1; clone_size: .; d_call: TRBD1; j_call: TRBJ2-7; cdr3_nt: TGTGCCTGCGGGGCGGGACAGGGATCTGGGGAGCAGTACTTC; cdr3_aa: CACGAGQGSGEQYF
v_call: TRBV6-1; clone_size: .; d_call: TRBD1; j_call: TRBJ1-6; cdr3_nt: TGTGCCAGCAGTGTTATGGCAGGGGGCTGGAATTCACCCCTCCACTTT; cdr3_aa: CASSVMAGGWNSPLHF
v_call: TRBV28; clone_size: .; d_call: .; j_call: TRBJ1-5; cdr3_nt: TGTGCCAGCAGTATGGGGGTGGGTCAGCCCCAGCATTTT; cdr3_aa: CASSMGVGQPQHF
v_call: TRBV10-3; clone_size: few; d_call: .; j_call: TRBJ2-3; cdr3_nt: TGCGCCACCCAGTTTTCAGGTGGGTCGGATACGCAGTATTTT; cdr3_aa: CATQFSGGSDTQYF
v_call: TRBV7-6; clone_size: .; d_call: TRBD2; j_call: TRBJ2-1; cdr3_nt: TGTGCCAGCAGCTTAGGTACTAGCGCATACAATGAGCAGTTCTTC; cdr3_aa: CASSLGTSAYNEQFF
v_call: TRBV6-5; clone_size: .; d_call: .; j_call: TRBJ2-2; cdr3_nt: TGTGCCAGCAGTTACTCGACGACCCGCGGGGAGCTGTTTTTT; cdr3_aa: CASSYSTTRGELFF
v_call: TRBV6-5; clone_size: .; d_call: .; j_call: TRBJ1-5; cdr3_nt: TGTGCCAGCAGTTACGGGGGTTCGGGCAATCAGCCCCAGCATTTT; cdr3_aa: CASSYGGSGNQPQHF
v_call: TRBV7-3; clone_size: .; d_call: TRBD1; j_call: TRBJ2-1; cdr3_nt: TGTGCCAGCAGCCCCGGGACAGGGCTTGAGCAGTTCTTC; cdr3_aa: CASSPGTGLEQFF
v_call: TRBV27; clone_size: .; d_call: .; j_call: TRBJ2-2; cdr3_nt: TGTGCCAGCAGTTTAACACGGGTGTGGCAGACCGGGGAGCTGTTTTTT; cdr3_aa: CASSLTRVWQTGELFF
v_call: TRBV28; clone_size: few; d_call: TRBD1; j_call: TRBJ1-5; cdr3_nt: TGTGCCAGCAGTTTTGGGACAGAACTCAATCAGCCCCAGCATTTT; cdr3_aa: CASSFGTELNQPQHF
v_call: TRBV5-1; clone_size: medium-sized; d_call: .; j_call: TRBJ1-2; cdr3_nt: TGCGCCAGCACCAATACAGGGAGCGGCTACACCTTC; cdr3_aa: CASTNTGSGYTF
v_call: TRBV6-1; clone_size: .; d_call: .; j_call: TRBJ2-3; cdr3_nt: TGTGCCACCCCCAGAACAGATACGCAGTATTTT; cdr3_aa: CATPRTDTQYF
v_call: TRBV20-1; clone_size: few; d_call: .; j_call: TRBJ2-1; cdr3_nt: TGCAGTGCTAGAGATCGGGCGGGGGCCATCAATGAGCAGTTCTTC; cdr3_aa: CSARDRAGAINEQFF
v_call: TRBV7-2; clone_size: medium-sized; d_call: TRBD1; j_call: TRBJ1-5; cdr3_nt: TGTGCCAGCAGCACTAGGGGGCAGCAGCCCCAGCATTTT; cdr3_aa: CASSTRGQQPQHF
v_call: TRBV28; clone_size: .; d_call: .; j_call: TRBJ2-7; cdr3_nt: TGTGCCAGCAGTTTATGGCTAGCATCCTACGAGCAGTACTTC; cdr3_aa: CASSLWLASYEQYF
v_call: TRBV11-3; clone_size: .; d_call: .; j_call: TRBJ2-3; cdr3_nt: TGTGCCAGCAGCTTAGATGGGGGAGGTACGCAGTATTTT; cdr3_aa: CASSLDGGGTQYF
v_call: TRBV28; clone_size: .; d_call: TRBD1; j_call: TRBJ2-7; cdr3_nt: TGTGCCAGCCGGACAGGGAATTACGAGCAGTACTTC; cdr3_aa: CASRTGNYEQYF
v_call: TRBV7-2; clone_size: large; d_call: TRBD2; j_call: TRBJ2-7; cdr3_nt: TGTGCCAGCAGCCAAAGAGCGGGAAGGTTCCACGAGCAGTACTTC; cdr3_aa: CASSQRAGRFHEQYF
v_call: TRBV4-1; clone_size: .; d_call: TRBD2; j_call: TRBJ2-5; cdr3_nt: TGCGCCAGCAGCCAAGTACGGGGGACTAGCGGGGGGGCAGAGACCCAGTACTTC; cdr3_aa: CASSQVRGTSGGAETQYF
v_call: TRBV19; clone_size: .; d_call: .; j_call: TRBJ2-3; cdr3_nt: TGTGCCAGTAGTTTGTTGGGGATTCAGGATACGCAGTATTTT; cdr3_aa: CASSLLGIQDTQYF
v_call: TRBV12-3/TRBV12-4; clone_size: .; d_call: .; j_call: TRBJ2-3; cdr3_nt: TGTGCCAGCAGTTCTCTAGCAGTCACGCAGTATTTT; cdr3_aa: CASSSLAVTQYF
v_call: TRBV2; clone_size: .; d_call: TRBD1; j_call: TRBJ2-7; cdr3_nt: TGTGCCAGCAGGGAGAGACAGGGCAGCTCCTACGAGCAGTACTTC; cdr3_aa: CASRERQGSSYEQYF
v_call: TRBV7-9; clone_size: .; d_call: TRBD2; j_call: TRBJ2-5; cdr3_nt: TGTGCCAGCAGCTTTAGCGGGGGTGGACAAGAGACCCAGTACTTC; cdr3_aa: CASSFSGGGQETQYF
v_call: TRBV28; clone_size: .; d_call: TRBD1; j_call: TRBJ1-2; cdr3_nt: TGTGCCAGCGACGCGTCCGGGGGACAGGGGACTTCTGGCTACACCTTC; cdr3_aa: CASDASGGQGTSGYTF
v_call: TRBV11-2; clone_size: .; d_call: TRBD1; j_call: TRBJ1-1; cdr3_nt: TGTGCCAGCAGCCCGGGAACAGGGGCCGGCACTGAAGCTTTCTTT; cdr3_aa: CASSPGTGAGTEAFF
v_call: TRBV24-1; clone_size: .; d_call: TRBD1; j_call: TRBJ2-3; cdr3_nt: TGTGCCACCAGTGATTTCCCGAACGACAGGGGAAATACGCAGTATTTT; cdr3_aa: CATSDFPNDRGNTQYF
v_call: TRBV6-1; clone_size: .; d_call: .; j_call: TRBJ1-3; cdr3_nt: TGTGCCAGTCTATCTGGAAACACCATATATTTT; cdr3_aa: CASLSGNTIYF
v_call: TRBV20-1; clone_size: .; d_call: .; j_call: TRBJ2-7; cdr3_nt: TGCAGTGCGAGGGGGAACGGGTACGAGCAGTACTTC; cdr3_aa: CSARGNGYEQYF
v_call: TRBV7-2; clone_size: .; d_call: TRBD1; j_call: TRBJ1-5; cdr3_nt: TGTGCCAGCAGCCCTGACAGGGGTGGGCAGCCCCAGCATTTT; cdr3_aa: CASSPDRGGQPQHF
v_call: TRBV27; clone_size: few; d_call: TRBD2; j_call: TRBJ2-7; cdr3_nt: TGTGCCAGCAGCCATAGCGGGAGGGCCCCCGAGCAGTACTTC; cdr3_aa: CASSHSGRAPEQYF
v_call: TRBV20-1; clone_size: .; d_call: .; j_call: TRBJ2-1; cdr3_nt: TGCAGTGCTAGCCTGGCGGGGGCGTCCTACAATGAGCAGTTCTTC; cdr3_aa: CSASLAGASYNEQFF
v_call: TRBV6-5; clone_size: .; d_call: TRBD1; j_call: TRBJ2-3; cdr3_nt: TGTGCCAGCAGTTACTCTCGGACAGGGTTCTCAGATACGCAGTATTTT; cdr3_aa: CASSYSRTGFSDTQYF